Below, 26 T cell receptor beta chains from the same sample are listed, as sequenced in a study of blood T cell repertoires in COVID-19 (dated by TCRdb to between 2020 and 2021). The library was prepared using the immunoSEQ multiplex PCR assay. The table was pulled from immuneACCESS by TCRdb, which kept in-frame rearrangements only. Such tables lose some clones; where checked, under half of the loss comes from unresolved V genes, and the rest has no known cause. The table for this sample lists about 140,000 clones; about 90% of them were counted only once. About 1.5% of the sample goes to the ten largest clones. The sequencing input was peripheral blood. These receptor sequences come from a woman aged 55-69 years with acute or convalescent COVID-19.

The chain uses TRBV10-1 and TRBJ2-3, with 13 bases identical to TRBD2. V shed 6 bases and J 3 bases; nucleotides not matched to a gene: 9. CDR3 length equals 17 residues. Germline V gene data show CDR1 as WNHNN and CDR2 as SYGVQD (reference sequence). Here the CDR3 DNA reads TGCGCCAGCAGGCCGACTAGCGGGGGGCTGAGTACAGATACGCAGTATTTT. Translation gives CASRPTSGGLSTDTQYF.

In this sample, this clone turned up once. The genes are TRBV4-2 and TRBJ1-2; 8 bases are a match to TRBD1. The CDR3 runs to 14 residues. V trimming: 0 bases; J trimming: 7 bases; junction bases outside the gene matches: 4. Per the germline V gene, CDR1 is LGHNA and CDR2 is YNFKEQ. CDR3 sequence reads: CASSQDAGGFGYTF. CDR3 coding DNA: TGTGCCAGCAGCCAAGATGCAGGGGGCTTTGGCTACACCTTC.

This CDR3 reads CASSMDRGNSPLHF. In nucleotides, the CDR3 is TGTGCCAGCAGCATGGACAGGGGAAATTCACCCCTCCACTTT. The V call is TRBV13, the J call TRBJ1-6; 9 nucleotides line up with TRBD1. The CDR3 has 14 amino acids. CDR1 is PRHDT and CDR2 is FYEKMQ in the germline V gene (reference sequence). The ends lost 5 bases at V and 7 bases at J; junction bases unmatched: 3.

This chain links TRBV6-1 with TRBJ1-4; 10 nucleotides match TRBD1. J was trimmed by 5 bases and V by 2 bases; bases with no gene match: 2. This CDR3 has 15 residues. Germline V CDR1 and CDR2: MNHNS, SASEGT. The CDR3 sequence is CASSEMGQGNEKLFF. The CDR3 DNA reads TGTGCCAGCAGTGAAATGGGACAGGGGAATGAAAAACTGTTTTTT.

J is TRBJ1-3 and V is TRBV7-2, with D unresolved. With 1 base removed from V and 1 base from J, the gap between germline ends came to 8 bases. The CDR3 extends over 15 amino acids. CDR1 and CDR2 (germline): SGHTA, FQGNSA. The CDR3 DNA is TGTGCCAGCAGCTTAGATCCCTTTTCTGGAAACACCATATATTTT. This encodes CASSLDPFSGNTIYF.

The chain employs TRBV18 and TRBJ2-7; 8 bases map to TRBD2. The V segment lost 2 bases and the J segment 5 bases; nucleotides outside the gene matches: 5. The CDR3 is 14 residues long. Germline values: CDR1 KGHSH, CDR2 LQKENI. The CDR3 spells CASSPGTSSHEQYF. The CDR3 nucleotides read TGTGCCAGCTCACCAGGGACTAGTTCGCACGAGCAGTACTTC.

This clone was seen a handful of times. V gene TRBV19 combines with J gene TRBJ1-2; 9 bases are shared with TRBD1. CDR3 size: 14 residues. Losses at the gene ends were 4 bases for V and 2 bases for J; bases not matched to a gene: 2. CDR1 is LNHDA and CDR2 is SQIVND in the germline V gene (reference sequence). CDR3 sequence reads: CASSTGTGNYGYTF. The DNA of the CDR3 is TGTGCCAGTAGTACCGGGACAGGGAACTATGGCTACACCTTC.

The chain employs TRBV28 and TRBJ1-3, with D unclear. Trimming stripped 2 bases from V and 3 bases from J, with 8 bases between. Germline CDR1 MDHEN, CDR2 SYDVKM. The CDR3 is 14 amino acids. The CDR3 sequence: CASSLANLGNTIYF. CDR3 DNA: TGTGCCAGCAGTTTAGCTAACCTTGGAAACACCATATATTTT.

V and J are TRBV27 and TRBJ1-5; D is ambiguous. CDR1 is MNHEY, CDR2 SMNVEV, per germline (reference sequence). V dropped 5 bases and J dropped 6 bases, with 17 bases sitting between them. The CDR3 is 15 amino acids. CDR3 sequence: CASSPVDGRGQPQHF. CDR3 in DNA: TGTGCCAGCAGTCCCGTCGACGGGAGAGGTCAGCCCCAGCATTTT.

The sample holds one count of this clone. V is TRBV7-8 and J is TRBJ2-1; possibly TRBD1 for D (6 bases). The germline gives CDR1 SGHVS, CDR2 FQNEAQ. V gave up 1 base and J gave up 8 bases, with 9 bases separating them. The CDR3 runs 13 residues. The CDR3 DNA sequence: TGTGCCAGCAGCTTAGGACAGGCCTATGAGCAGTTCTTC. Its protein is CASSLGQAYEQFF.

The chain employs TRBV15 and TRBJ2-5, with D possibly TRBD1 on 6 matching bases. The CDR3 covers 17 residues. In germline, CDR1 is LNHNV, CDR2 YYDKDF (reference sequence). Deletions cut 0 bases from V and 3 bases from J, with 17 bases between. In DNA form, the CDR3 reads TGTGCCACCAGCAGAGATTGGGCAGGGGCATCGAAAGAGACCCAGTACTTC. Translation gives CATSRDWAGASKETQYF.

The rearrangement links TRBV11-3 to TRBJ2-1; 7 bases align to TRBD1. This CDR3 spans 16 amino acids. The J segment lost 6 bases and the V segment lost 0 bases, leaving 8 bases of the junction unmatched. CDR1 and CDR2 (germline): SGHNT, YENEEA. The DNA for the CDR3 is TGTGCCAGCAGCTTAGAAGGGACAGTATCGACCAATGAGCAGTTCTTC. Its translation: CASSLEGTVSTNEQFF.

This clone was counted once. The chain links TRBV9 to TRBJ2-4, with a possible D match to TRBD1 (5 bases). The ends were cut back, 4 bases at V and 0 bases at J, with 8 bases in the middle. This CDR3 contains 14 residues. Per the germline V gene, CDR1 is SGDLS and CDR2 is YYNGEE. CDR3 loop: CASSPTVAKNIQYF. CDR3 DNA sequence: TGTGCCAGCAGCCCGACAGTAGCCAAAAACATTCAGTACTTC.

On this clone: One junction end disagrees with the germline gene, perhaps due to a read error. As DNA, the CDR3 is TGTGCCAGCAGGCCAACGGGACAGGGTGTTGTCTTC. Translating gives CASRPTGQGVVF. The chain recombines TRBV6-5 with TRBJ2-1, with 9 bases aligning to TRBD1. Germline V gene data show CDR1 as MNHEY and CDR2 as SVGAGI. CDR3 length: 12 residues.

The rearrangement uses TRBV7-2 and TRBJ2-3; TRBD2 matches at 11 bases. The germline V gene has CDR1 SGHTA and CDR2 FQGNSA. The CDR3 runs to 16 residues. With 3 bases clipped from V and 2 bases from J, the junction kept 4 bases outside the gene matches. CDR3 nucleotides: TGTGCCAGCAGCTTGGGTAGCGGGGGGGCCACAGATACGCAGTATTTT. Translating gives CASSLGSGGATDTQYF.

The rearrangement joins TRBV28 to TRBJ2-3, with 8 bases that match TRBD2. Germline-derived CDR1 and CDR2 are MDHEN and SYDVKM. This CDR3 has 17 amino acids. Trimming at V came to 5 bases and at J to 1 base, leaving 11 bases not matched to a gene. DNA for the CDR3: TGTGCCAGCAGTAGACAACCGGGACTAGGGGGCACAGATACGCAGTATTTT. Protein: CASSRQPGLGGTDTQYF.

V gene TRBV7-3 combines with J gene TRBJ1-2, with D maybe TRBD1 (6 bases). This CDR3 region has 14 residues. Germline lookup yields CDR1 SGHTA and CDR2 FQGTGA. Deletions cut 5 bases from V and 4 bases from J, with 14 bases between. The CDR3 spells CASSPDSLSYGYTF. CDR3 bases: TGTGCCAGCAGCCCGGACAGTCTTAGCTATGGCTACACCTTC. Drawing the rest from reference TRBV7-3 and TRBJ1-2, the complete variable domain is GAGVSQTPSNKVTEKGKYVELRCDPISGHTALYWYRQSLGQGPEFLIYFQGTGAADDSGLPNDRFFAVRPEGSVSTLKIQRTERGDSAVYLCASSPDSLSYGYTFGSGTRLTVV.

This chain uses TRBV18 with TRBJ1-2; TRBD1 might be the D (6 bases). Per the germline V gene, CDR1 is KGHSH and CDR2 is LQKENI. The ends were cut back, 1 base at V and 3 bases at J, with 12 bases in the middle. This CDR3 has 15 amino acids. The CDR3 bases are TGTGCCAGCTCACCACGAGACAGGATGGACTATGGCTACACCTTC. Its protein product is CASSPRDRMDYGYTF.

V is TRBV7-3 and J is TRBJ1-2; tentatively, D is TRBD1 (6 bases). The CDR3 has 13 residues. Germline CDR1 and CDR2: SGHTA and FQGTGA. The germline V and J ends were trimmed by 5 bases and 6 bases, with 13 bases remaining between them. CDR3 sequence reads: CASSGGQENGYTF. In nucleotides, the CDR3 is TGTGCCAGCAGCGGGGGACAAGAGAATGGCTACACCTTC.

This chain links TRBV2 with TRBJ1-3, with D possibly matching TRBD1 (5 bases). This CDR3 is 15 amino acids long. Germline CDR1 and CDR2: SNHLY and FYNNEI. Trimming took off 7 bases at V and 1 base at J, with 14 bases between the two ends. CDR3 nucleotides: TGTGCCAGCACCGACAGTTCCTTTTCTGGAAACACCATATATTTT. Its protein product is CASTDSSFSGNTIYF. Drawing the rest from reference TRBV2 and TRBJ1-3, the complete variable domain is EPEVTQTPSHQVTQMGQEVILRCVPISNHLYFYWYRQILGQKVEFLVSFYNNEISEKSEIFDDQFSVERPDGSNFTLKIRSTKLEDSAMYFCASTDSSFSGNTIYFGEGSWLTVV.

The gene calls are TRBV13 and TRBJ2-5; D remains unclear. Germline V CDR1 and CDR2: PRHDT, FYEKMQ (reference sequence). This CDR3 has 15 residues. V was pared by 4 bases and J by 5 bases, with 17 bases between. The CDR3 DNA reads TGTGCCAGCAGCTCTAGACCATCCCGTGGGGAGACCCAGTACTTC. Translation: CASSSRPSRGETQYF. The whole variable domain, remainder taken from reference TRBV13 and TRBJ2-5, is AAGVIQSPRHLIKEKRETATLKCYPIPRHDTVYWYQQGPGQDPQFLISFYEKMQSDKGSIPDRFSAQQFSDYHSELNMSSLELGDSALYFCASSSRPSRGETQYFGPGTRLLVL.

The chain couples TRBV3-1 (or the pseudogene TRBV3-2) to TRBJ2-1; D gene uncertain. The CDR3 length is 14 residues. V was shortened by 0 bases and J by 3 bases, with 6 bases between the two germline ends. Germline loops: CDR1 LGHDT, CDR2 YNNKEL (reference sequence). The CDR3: CASSQDSSYNEQFF. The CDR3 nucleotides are TGTGCCAGCAGCCAAGATAGCAGCTACAATGAGCAGTTCTTC.

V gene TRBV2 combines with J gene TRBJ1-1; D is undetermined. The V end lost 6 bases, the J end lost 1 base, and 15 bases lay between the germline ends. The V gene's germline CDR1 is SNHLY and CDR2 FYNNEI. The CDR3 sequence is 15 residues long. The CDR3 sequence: CASRLPWEGNTEAFF. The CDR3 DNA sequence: TGTGCCAGCAGACTTCCCTGGGAGGGGAACACTGAAGCTTTCTTT.

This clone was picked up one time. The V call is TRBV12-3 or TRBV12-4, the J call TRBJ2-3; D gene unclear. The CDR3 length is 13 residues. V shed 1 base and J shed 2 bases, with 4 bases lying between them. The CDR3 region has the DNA TGTGCCAGCAGTTTAGGGCCCACAGATACGCAGTATTTT. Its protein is CASSLGPTDTQYF.

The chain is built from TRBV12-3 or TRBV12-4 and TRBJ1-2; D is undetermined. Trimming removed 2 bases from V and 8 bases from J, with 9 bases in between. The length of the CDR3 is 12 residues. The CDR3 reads CASSLLGYGYTF. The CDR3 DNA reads TGTGCCAGCAGTTTACTAGGATACGGCTACACCTTC.

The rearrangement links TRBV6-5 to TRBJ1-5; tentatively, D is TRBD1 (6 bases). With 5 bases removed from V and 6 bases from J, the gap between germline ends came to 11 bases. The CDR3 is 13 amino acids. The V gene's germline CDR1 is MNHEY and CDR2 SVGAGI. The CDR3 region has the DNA TGTGCCAGCAGTCCTACAGGGAGTCAGCCCCAGCATTTT. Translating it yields CASSPTGSQPQHF.